The 18 T cell receptor beta chains listed next were all sequenced from one sample in a study of radiation and T cells in renal cell carcinoma. Time point: baseline pretreatment blood. Treatment defined: 15 Gy SBRT to primary tumor, nephrectomy 4 weeks later. This table comes from immunoSEQ multiplex PCR, and its TCRdb copy is limited to in-frame clones, with some not included. The sample includes 150,000 or so clones, about 88% of them seen just once. The sequencing used blood, collected from a patient whose treatment included radiotherapy and nephrectomy. Source of these receptors: a woman aged 45-60 years with renal cell carcinoma.

The V gene is TRBV19, the J gene TRBJ1-3, with a tentative D call TRBD1 (5 bases). The CDR3 contains 16 residues. V was cut by 8 bases and J by 1 base, with 18 bases left in between. Looked up from germline, CDR1 is LNHDA and CDR2 is SQIVND (reference sequence). This CDR3 reads CASGASGSDSGNTIYF. The DNA for the CDR3 is TGTGCCAGTGGGGCTTCCGGGAGCGATTCTGGAAACACCATATATTTT.

The count of this clone is one. The V call is TRBV11-2, the J call TRBJ2-7, with D possibly matching TRBD1 (6 bases). V was shortened by 0 bases and J by 3 bases, with 9 bases between the two germline ends. Looked up from germline, CDR1 is SGHAT and CDR2 is FQNNGV. The CDR3 is 14 amino acids. The CDR3 DNA reads as TGTGCCAGCAGCTTAGAAAGGGGGATCTACGAGCAGTACTTC. The encoded protein is CASSLERGIYEQYF.

The rearrangement links TRBV6-1 to TRBJ1-4; a possible D gene is TRBD1 (5 bases). This CDR3 has 14 residues. CDR1 MNHNS and CDR2 SASEGT come from the germline V gene. V was clipped by 7 bases and J by 4 bases, with 13 bases between them. The CDR3 sequence: CASNNGGVNEKLFF. CDR3 in DNA: TGTGCCAGCAACAACGGGGGAGTTAATGAAAAACTGTTTTTT.

The chain carries TRBV9 and TRBJ2-5; 8 bases are shared with TRBD2. The CDR3 extends over 16 amino acids. V trimming: 0 bases; J trimming: 1 base; junction bases outside the gene matches: 5. Per germline, CDR1 SGDLS and CDR2 YYNGEE. CDR3 in amino acids: CASSVGSGGFQETQYF. CDR3 nucleotide sequence: TGTGCCAGCAGCGTAGGAAGCGGGGGATTCCAAGAGACCCAGTACTTC. Full variable domain (outside the CDR3, taken from reference TRBV9 and TRBJ2-5): DSGVTQTPKHLITATGQRVTLRCSPRSGDLSVYWYQQSLDQGLQFLIQYYNGEERAKGNILERFSAQQFPDLHSELNLSSLELGDSALYFCASSVGSGGFQETQYFGPGTRLLVL.

This clone appeared once. The chain combines TRBV6-5 with TRBJ1-2; 7 nucleotides agree with TRBD1. Germline CDR1 is MNHEY and CDR2 is SVGAGI. The CDR3 extends over 14 amino acids. After removal of 4 bases from V and 3 bases from J, the junction contained 5 bases not matched to a gene. CDR3: CASSSTGADYGYTF. CDR3 DNA sequence: TGTGCCAGCAGTTCAACAGGGGCAGACTATGGCTACACCTTC.

The gene calls are TRBV5-1 and TRBJ1-2, with D hard to call. This CDR3 contains 14 residues. The germline V and J ends were trimmed by 0 bases and 4 bases, with 10 bases remaining between them. CDR1 is SGHRS and CDR2 is YFSETQ in the germline V gene. The CDR3 coding sequence is TGCGCCAGCAGCTTGGGTCGCAGCAGCTATGGCTACACCTTC. Translated: CASSLGRSSYGYTF. Full variable domain (remainder filled in from reference TRBV5-1 and TRBJ1-2): KAGVTQTPRYLIKTRGQQVTLSCSPISGHRSVSWYQQTPGQGLQFLFEYFSETQRNKGNFPGRFSGRQFSNSRSEMNVSTLELGDSALYLCASSLGRSSYGYTFGSGTRLTVV.

The CDR3 loop reads CASSQDPSGTGATNEKLFF. CDR3 nucleotide sequence: TGCGCCAGCAGCCAAGACCCCTCCGGGACAGGGGCAACTAATGAAAAACTGTTTTTT. The chain has TRBV4-1 and TRBJ1-4; TRBD1 aligns across 10 bases. The CDR3 contains 19 residues. V lost 0 bases, J lost 0 bases, and 7 bases stayed unmatched. CDR1 MGHRA and CDR2 YSYEKL come from the germline V gene.

The V call is TRBV13, the J call TRBJ2-7; 13 bases are shared with TRBD2. The CDR3 spans 15 residues. V gave up 6 bases and J gave up 0 bases; unmatched junction bases: 2. CDR1 is PRHDT, CDR2 FYEKMQ, per germline (reference sequence). CDR3 sequence: CASRLAGGSSYEQYF. In DNA form, the CDR3 reads TGTGCCAGCAGACTAGCGGGGGGGAGCTCCTACGAGCAGTACTTC.

This clone has only a few counts. The chain recombines TRBV2 with TRBJ1-4; D call uncertain. The V gene's germline CDR1 is SNHLY and CDR2 FYNNEI. The CDR3 totals 13 residues. The V end lost 7 bases, the J end lost 5 bases, and 11 bases lay between the germline ends. This CDR3 is CASNQVPNEKLFF. The CDR3 coding sequence is TGTGCCAGCAATCAGGTTCCGAATGAAAAACTGTTTTTT.

The chain uses TRBV7-8 and TRBJ2-5; D is perhaps TRBD2 (6 bases). Trimming shortened V by 6 bases and J by 1 base, and 12 bases separated the two germline ends. Germline V gene sequence: CDR1 SGHVS, CDR2 FQNEAQ. CDR3 length: 14 residues. The CDR3: CASRRGNLQETQYF. The CDR3 region has the DNA TGTGCCAGCAGACGGGGGAACCTCCAAGAGACCCAGTACTTC.

This clone was picked up one time. CDR3 region: CASRFSGDPQETQYF. As DNA, the CDR3 is TGTGCCAGCAGATTTAGCGGGGATCCACAAGAGACCCAGTACTTC. The chain couples TRBV6-1 to TRBJ2-5; 8 bases line up with TRBD2. V trimming: 6 bases; J trimming: 2 bases; junction bases outside the gene matches: 8. The CDR3 contains 15 residues. Germline CDR1 reads MNHNS; CDR2 reads SASEGT.

This chain joins TRBV7-2 and TRBJ1-1; no clear D. The germline CDR1 and CDR2 sequences are SGHTA and FQGNSA. Trimming left V 5 bases short and J 1 base short, with 8 bases between. This CDR3 is built from 13 residues. This chain's CDR3 is CASSNGRNTEAFF. The DNA of the CDR3 is TGTGCCAGCAGCAACGGACGGAACACTGAAGCTTTCTTT.

This clone has a handful of counts. The chain combines TRBV6-6 with TRBJ2-2; a weak D match, TRBD1 (6 bases). CDR1 is MNHNY and CDR2 is SVGAGI in the germline V gene (reference sequence). This CDR3 is built from 14 residues. V shed 4 bases and J shed 5 bases, with 11 bases lying between them. The CDR3 DNA follows: TGTGCCAGCAGTTCAGGGGTCCTAACCGGGGAGCTGTTTTTT. Amino acids: CASSSGVLTGELFF.

This clone came up once. The chain carries TRBV19 and TRBJ2-1; the D gene is possibly TRBD2 (5 bases). Germline V gives CDR1 LNHDA, CDR2 SQIVND (reference sequence). There are 14 residues in the CDR3. V was cut by 4 bases and J by 7 bases, with 14 bases left in between. DNA of the CDR3: TGTGCCAGTAGTACGGGATATTCGGGTAATGAGCAGTTCTTC. Encoded protein: CASSTGYSGNEQFF.

The V call is TRBV25-1, the J call TRBJ2-3; D could derive from TRBD1 or TRBD2 (6 bases each). The germline CDR1 and CDR2 sequences are MGHDK and SYGVNS. V lost 7 bases to trimming and J lost 2 bases, with 13 bases between them. The CDR3 contains 14 residues. The DNA of the CDR3 is TGTGCCAGCACCAAGGGGGGAGTCACAGATACGCAGTATTTT. Its protein product is CASTKGGVTDTQYF.

This clone was seen a single time. The chain recombines TRBV5-5 with TRBJ2-3; 8 bases agree with TRBD2. This CDR3 comprises 16 residues. V gave up 3 bases and J gave up 2 bases; unmatched junction bases: 8. Germline lookup yields CDR1 SGHKS and CDR2 YYEKEE (reference sequence). CDR3 region: CASSYLTGGDTDTQYF. Written as DNA, the CDR3 is TGTGCCAGCAGCTACTTGACGGGAGGGGACACAGATACGCAGTATTTT.

This chain links TRBV7-6 with TRBJ2-1, with TRBD1 identical over 9 bases. CDR3 size: 16 residues. Germline V lookup: CDR1 SGHVS, CDR2 FNYEAQ. V gave up 5 bases and J gave up 12 bases; unmatched junction bases: 17. This chain's CDR3 is CASSDPTGGYPQAQFF. As DNA, the CDR3 is TGTGCCAGCAGCGACCCGACAGGGGGGTATCCCCAGGCGCAGTTCTTC.

V gene TRBV9 combines with J gene TRBJ1-6; no firm D call. Trimming removed 2 bases at V and 4 bases at J, with 10 bases between. Germline loops: CDR1 SGDLS, CDR2 YYNGEE. The CDR3 covers 15 residues. This CDR3 is CASSVSAFYNSPLHF. CDR3 in DNA: TGTGCCAGCAGCGTGTCTGCATTTTATAATTCACCCCTCCACTTT.